The clone carrying this TCR beta chain was detected only once. This record comes from a study of cytomegalovirus exposure and HLA in healthy donors. Use of 60 Vbeta and 13 Jbeta primers characterized the PCR. The repertoire was sequenced with immunoSEQ multiplex PCR; TCRdb's copy has only in-frame clones and lacks some. The sample consists of fewer than 45,000 clones, about three quarters of them appearing once. V dropped 1 base and J dropped 7; count of bases not matched to a gene: 6. This CDR3 has 15 residues. CDR1 is SGHTA and CDR2 is FQGNSA in the germline V gene. Sequencing was performed on PBMCs. V is TRBV7-2 and J is TRBJ1-5; 8 bases map to TRBD1. This TCR derives from a woman in her twenties or thirties in good health and CMV-seronegative. The CDR3 loop is CASSLVGGQAQPQHF. The CDR3 nucleotides are TGTGCCAGCAGCTTAGTCGGGGGACAGGCGCAGCCCCAGCATTTT. The whole variable domain, filled in from reference TRBV7-2 and TRBJ1-5, reads GAGVSQSPSNKVTEKGKDVELRCDPISGHTALYWYRQSLGQGLEFLIYFQGNSAPDKSGLPSDRFSAERTGGSVSTLTIQRTQQEDSAVYLCASSLVGGQAQPQHFGDGTRLSIL.